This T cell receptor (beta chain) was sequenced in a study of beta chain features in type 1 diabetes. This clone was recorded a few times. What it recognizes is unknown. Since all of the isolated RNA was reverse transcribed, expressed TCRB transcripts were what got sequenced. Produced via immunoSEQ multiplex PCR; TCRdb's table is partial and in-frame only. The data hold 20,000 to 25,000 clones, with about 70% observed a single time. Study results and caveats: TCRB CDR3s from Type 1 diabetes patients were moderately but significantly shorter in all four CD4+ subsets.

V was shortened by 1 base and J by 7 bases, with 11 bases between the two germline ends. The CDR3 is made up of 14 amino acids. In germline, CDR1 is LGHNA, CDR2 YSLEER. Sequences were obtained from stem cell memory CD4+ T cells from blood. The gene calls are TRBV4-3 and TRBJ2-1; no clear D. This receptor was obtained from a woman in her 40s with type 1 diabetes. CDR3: CASSQAVLRNEQFF. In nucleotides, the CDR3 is TGCGCCAGCAGCCAAGCCGTTCTTCGGAATGAGCAGTTCTTC.